One and the same sample provided the 20 T cell receptor beta chains below, sequenced in a study of identifying expanded T cells in peripheral blood (dated by TCRdb to about 2019). Library generation was performed with the immunoSEQ multiplex PCR assay. As stored in TCRdb, this immuneACCESS dataset retains in-frame rearrangements with V and J assigned. A fraction of the clones does not appear; measured against another copy, unresolved V genes explain less than half of the discrepancy, and the remainder lacks a known reason. Here the sample has 100,000 or so clones; about nine tenths occur a single time. The leading ten clones occupy around 14% of the sample. Sequenced material: blood. All receptors come from a person aged 18 to 75 in good health.

The genes are TRBV9 and TRBJ2-7; D perhaps matches TRBD2 (7 bases). Trimming stripped 0 bases from V and 6 bases from J, with 16 bases between. CDR1 is SGDLS, CDR2 YYNGEE, per germline. This CDR3 has 15 amino acids. As DNA, the CDR3 is TGTGCCAGCAGCGTAGAAATTCGGGGGGCCGGCGAGCAGTACTTC. Translation: CASSVEIRGAGEQYF.

The rearrangement uses TRBV6-1 and TRBJ2-7, with D possibly called TRBD1 or TRBD2 (5 bases each). V lost 5 bases and J lost 9, with 20 bases in between. Germline CDR1 MNHNS, CDR2 SASEGT. The CDR3 contains 14 residues. The CDR3 region has the DNA TGTGCCAGCAGTATACCGGGACCGTTGGTGAGGCAGTACTTC. The encoded protein is CASSIPGPLVRQYF.

The J gene is TRBJ1-4, the V gene TRBV9; TRBD1 aligns across 7 bases. The CDR3 is 14 amino acids. With V trimmed by 4 bases and J by 4 bases, 4 bases remained unmatched. Germline values: CDR1 SGDLS, CDR2 YYNGEE. The CDR3 region has the DNA TGTGCCAGCAGCCGACAGGGAGGTAATGAAAAACTGTTTTTT. It encodes CASSRQGGNEKLFF. Using reference TRBV9 and TRBJ1-4 for the parts outside the CDR3, the full variable domain is DSGVTQTPKHLITATGQRVTLRCSPRSGDLSVYWYQQSLDQGLQFLIQYYNGEERAKGNILERFSAQQFPDLHSELNLSSLELGDSALYFCASSRQGGNEKLFFGSGTQLSVL.

The chain is built from TRBV30 and TRBJ2-5; D not resolved. Trimming removed 0 bases from V and 5 bases from J, with 16 bases in between. This CDR3 comprises 15 residues. Germline V gives CDR1 GTSNPN, CDR2 SVGIG (reference sequence). The CDR3 sequence: CAWSVPGSARETQYF. In nucleotides, the CDR3 is TGTGCCTGGAGTGTCCCCGGATCCGCCCGGGAGACCCAGTACTTC.

This clone was seen a single time. This rearrangement joins TRBV11-2 to TRBJ2-3; 7 bases are shared with TRBD1. V lost 3 bases, J lost 3 bases, and 6 bases stayed unmatched. This CDR3 is built from 15 residues. CDR1 is SGHAT, CDR2 FQNNGV, per germline. The CDR3 DNA reads as TGTGCCAGCAGCTTTCAGGACAGGTATACAGATACGCAGTATTTT. Encoded protein: CASSFQDRYTDTQYF.

The rearrangement uses TRBV27 and TRBJ2-7; no reliable D call. V dropped 5 bases and J dropped 2 bases, with 16 bases sitting between them. The CDR3 is made up of 15 amino acids. The germline gives CDR1 MNHEY, CDR2 SMNVEV (reference sequence). In DNA form, the CDR3 reads TGTGCCAGCAGTCCGTGGATGCAGGCCACCTACGAGCAGTACTTC. Translation gives CASSPWMQATYEQYF.

The chain couples TRBV4-1 to TRBJ1-5; D is unclear. The germline V gene encodes CDR1 MGHRA and CDR2 YSYEKL. The V end lost 7 bases, the J end lost 0 bases, and 13 bases lay between the germline ends. The CDR3 consists of 15 residues. The CDR3 region is CASTPDGTSNQPQHF. The CDR3 coding sequence is TGCGCCAGCACCCCAGACGGAACTAGCAATCAGCCCCAGCATTTT.

The chain combines TRBV7-8 with TRBJ1-5; D gene unclear. CDR1 SGHVS and CDR2 FQNEAQ come from the germline V gene. This CDR3 is 15 amino acids long. V lost 1 base to trimming and J lost 0 bases, with 7 bases between them. The CDR3 nucleotides read TGTGCCAGCAGCTTAGAGGACGGTAGCAATCAGCCCCAGCATTTT. Protein sequence: CASSLEDGSNQPQHF.

J is TRBJ1-1 and V is TRBV18; 8 bases line up with TRBD1. With V trimmed by 4 bases and J by 0 bases, 4 bases remained unmatched. The CDR3 loop spans 15 amino acids. Germline V gene data show CDR1 as KGHSH and CDR2 as LQKENI. For the CDR3, the DNA is TGTGCCAGCTCACTCGGACAGGGATTGAACACTGAAGCTTTCTTT. This gives the protein CASSLGQGLNTEAFF.

V usage is TRBV5-6 and J usage is TRBJ2-7; 9 nucleotides line up with TRBD1. J lost 3 bases, V lost 4 bases, and 8 bases had no gene match. The CDR3 has 15 residues. CDR1 and CDR2 (germline): SGHDT, YYEEEE. The CDR3 protein is CASSTTGGSIYEQYF. The CDR3 DNA reads TGTGCCAGCAGCACAACAGGGGGCTCAATCTACGAGCAGTACTTC. Supplemented by reference TRBV5-6 and TRBJ2-7, the full variable domain reads DAGVTQSPTHLIKTRGQQVTLRCSPKSGHDTVSWYQQALGQGPQFIFQYYEEEERQRGNFPDRFSGHQFPNYSSELNVNALLLGDSALYLCASSTTGGSIYEQYFGPGTRLTVT.

The chain combines TRBV30 with TRBJ2-3; 7 bases align to TRBD1. V lost 3 bases, J lost 5 bases, and 8 bases stayed unmatched. From germline, CDR1 is GTSNPN and CDR2 SVGIG (reference sequence). This CDR3 contains 14 residues. For the CDR3, the DNA is TGTGCCTGGAGGGGCAGGGGGAGAGGAGATACGCAGTATTTT. As protein: CAWRGRGRGDTQYF. The whole variable domain, filled in from reference TRBV30 and TRBJ2-3, reads SQTIHQWPATLVQPVGSPLSLECTVEGTSNPNLYWYRQAAGRGLQLLFYSVGIGQISSEVPQNLSASRPQDRQFILSSKKLLLSDSGFYLCAWRGRGRGDTQYFGPGTRLTVL.

This clone has just one count. The chain couples TRBV19 to TRBJ2-7; D gene uncertain. Germline CDR1 is LNHDA and CDR2 is SQIVND (reference sequence). There are 12 residues in the CDR3. With 9 bases removed from V and 0 bases from J, the gap between germline ends came to 9 bases. CDR3 sequence: CASGFNSYEQYF. The CDR3 DNA follows: TGTGCCAGCGGGTTCAACTCCTACGAGCAGTACTTC.

The chain employs TRBV11-2 and TRBJ1-1; D remains ambiguous. This CDR3 has 14 residues. CDR1 and CDR2 (germline): SGHAT, FQNNGV. V lost 0 bases, J lost 0 bases, and 5 bases lay in between. The CDR3 sequence is CASSLDSMNTEAFF. CDR3 coding DNA: TGTGCCAGCAGCTTAGACAGTATGAACACTGAAGCTTTCTTT.

The chain employs TRBV10-3 and TRBJ2-1; tentative D call: TRBD1 (5 bases). The CDR3 is 15 residues long. Germline V gene sequence: CDR1 ENHRY, CDR2 SYGVKD. Trimming removed 3 bases at V and 2 bases at J, with 11 bases between. In DNA form, the CDR3 reads TGTGCCATCAGTGACTTGATCAGGGCCTACAATGAGCAGTTCTTC. Protein sequence: CAISDLIRAYNEQFF.

The V call is TRBV28, the J call TRBJ1-4; TRBD1 might be the D (5 bases). CDR3 length: 14 amino acids. Germline V gene sequence: CDR1 MDHEN, CDR2 SYDVKM. V dropped 6 bases and J dropped 8 bases, with 16 bases sitting between them. DNA for the CDR3: TGTGCCAGCAGCCCTGGACAATCCCGGGAAAAACTGTTTTTT. Amino acids: CASSPGQSREKLFF.

V gene TRBV19 combines with J gene TRBJ1-4, with D possibly being TRBD1 (5 bases). V was pared by 3 bases and J by 10 bases, with 21 bases between. Per the germline V gene, CDR1 is LNHDA and CDR2 is SQIVND (reference sequence). This CDR3 has 16 amino acids. The CDR3 nucleotides read TGTGCCAGTAGTATCATCAGGACAAGTCGGATGGGAAAACTGTTTTTT. Translating gives CASSIIRTSRMGKLFF.

The V gene is TRBV19, the J gene TRBJ2-7, with 7 bases fitting TRBD1. The germline CDR1 and CDR2 sequences are LNHDA and SQIVND (reference sequence). V was pared by 3 bases and J by 2 bases, with 1 base of the junction left unmatched. CDR3 size: 13 residues. The chain's CDR3 is CASSIGQAYEQYF. CDR3 coding DNA: TGTGCCAGTAGTATTGGACAGGCCTACGAGCAGTACTTC. The entire variable domain, with the rest obtained from reference TRBV19 and TRBJ2-7, is as follows: DGGITQSPKYLFRKEGQNVTLSCEQNLNHDAMYWYRQDPGQGLRLIYYSQIVNDFQKGDIAEGYSVSREKKESFPLTVTSAQKNPTAFYLCASSIGQAYEQYFGPGTRLTVT.

The CDR3 loop reads CATSKRQERREQYF. The DNA of the CDR3 is TGTGCCACCAGCAAACGACAGGAACGACGAGAGCAGTACTTC. The chain recombines TRBV15 with TRBJ2-7; maybe TRBD1 (6 bases). V lost 4 bases and J lost 7, with 17 bases in between. The CDR3 loop spans 14 amino acids. Per the germline V gene, CDR1 is LNHNV and CDR2 is YYDKDF (reference sequence).

The genes are TRBV6-1 and TRBJ2-7; no clear D. Looked up from germline, CDR1 is MNHNS and CDR2 is SASEGT. This CDR3 is 15 amino acids long. Trimming removed 1 base at V and 0 bases at J, with 10 bases between. The CDR3 reads CASSEGGASSYEQYF. The CDR3 DNA follows: TGTGCCAGCAGTGAAGGCGGCGCGAGCTCCTACGAGCAGTACTTC.

The chain is built from TRBV10-3 and TRBJ2-3; TRBD1 might be the D (6 bases). This CDR3 region has 12 residues. Per the germline V gene, CDR1 is ENHRY and CDR2 is SYGVKD. Trimming removed 4 bases from V and 4 bases from J, with 6 bases in between. The CDR3 reads CAISAGADTQYF. The CDR3 DNA sequence: TGTGCCATCAGTGCAGGGGCAGATACGCAGTATTTT.